This T cell receptor beta chain was documented in a study of OX40 agonist ivuxolimab in advanced cancers. Concerning the study at large: Ivuxolimab, which targeted the costimulatory receptor OX40 (CD134), was an agonistic, fully human IgG2 monoclonal antibody. Prior anti-PD-1, anti-PD-L1 or anti-CTLA-4 therapy was permitted, and 35% to 40% of dose-escalation patients had received checkpoint inhibitors. The dose-escalation cohort was around 84% male with a mean age of roughly 60 years, ranging from about 23 to 85. The purpose of peripheral TCRbeta sequencing was to test whether ivuxolimab changed TCR sequence diversity and led to clonal T-cell expansion. Partial responses occurred in three dose-escalation patients: two with cutaneous melanoma and one with hepatocellular carcinoma. The monotherapy dose-escalation portion (N ≈ 50 patients) of the phase I ivuxolimab trial is reported in the paper. Among the approximately 50 dose-escalation patients, around 19 had hepatocellular carcinoma, 15 or so melanoma, 9 renal cell carcinoma and 9 head and neck cancer. Intravenous ivuxolimab was administered to patients every 2 weeks at six dose levels: 0.01, 0.1, 0.3, 1.5, 3 and 10 mg/kg. Findings and caveats that apply to the study as a whole: Clonal expansion of both CD4+ and CD8+ blood T cells was observed from baseline to week 6 at doses 0.1 to 3.0 mg/kg. In the 0.1-3.0 mg/kg groups, partial responders had among the lowest normalized peripheral clonal expansion, particularly in CD8+ T cells. Antigen specificity was not determined for the clonally expanded peripheral T cells. After ivuxolimab, expanded clones were on average more numerous among CD8+ T cells than among CD4+ T cells. Low levels of normalized T-cell clonal expansion were also seen in some patients who did not respond.

To sequence the TCRbeta CDR3 region, genomic DNA was isolated from the sorted cells. TCRbeta CDR3 regions were sequenced using the immunoSEQ Assay. TCRdb mirrors the immuneACCESS table, restricted to in-frame sequences. Some clones are absent from its copies; in checked studies, under half trace to an unresolved V gene, and the reason for the others is unknown. A total of 35,000 to 55,000 clones appear in this sample, approximately 88% of them only once. The leading ten clones occupy approximately 16% of the sample. Patients with a history of autoimmune disease or receiving systemic immunosuppression were excluded from the trial. Peripheral blood for TCR sequencing was drawn from every dose cohort at baseline, at cycle 4 day 1 and at cycle 7 day 1. The samples were taken from a phase I, first-in-human, multicenter, open-label dose-escalation trial of ivuxolimab. Adults with locally advanced or metastatic head and neck squamous cell, hepatocellular, melanoma or renal cell carcinoma were enrolled in the trial. Before TCR sequencing, CD4+ T cells and CD8+ T cells from peripheral blood were sorted into separate populations.

The CDR3 contains 12 residues, cysteine and phenylalanine counted. The kept DNA is CDR3 alone, 36 bases in frame from the first base. CDR1 and CDR2 were assigned from the germline V gene as SQVTM and ANQGSEA. V is shortened by 3 bases, J by 4 bases, and the region joining them spans 9 bases. As regards this clone: Its recognized antigen is unknown. Per-base quality was not reported, and no clone a single base away is much larger than it.

The receptor was isolated from an adult with an advanced solid tumor such as melanoma, head and neck, liver or kidney cancer. Rearrangement joined TRBV29-1 to TRBJ2-5, with the D call perhaps TRBD1 or TRBD2, as 6 bases match in each case. The sequencing here drew on CD4+ or CD8+ T cells sorted from blood, taken in a trial of the OX40 agonist ivuxolimab. The CDR3 here reads CSVEGGGETQYF. The DNA is as follows: TGCAGCGTTGAGGGGGGCGGAGAGACCCAGTACTTC.